This TCR beta chain was captured in a study of blood T cell repertoires in COVID-19. Repertoires were generated with immunoSEQ multiplex PCR, while TCRdb's copy carries only in-frame clones and drops some. Here the sample spans 230,000 or so clones, 65% to 90% being singletons. Per the germline V gene, CDR1 is MDHEN and CDR2 is SYDVKM. V lost 5 bases, J lost 7 bases, and 8 bases lay in between. The CDR3 contains 12 residues. This chain connects TRBV28 to TRBJ1-4; D remains ambiguous. The receptor was isolated from a human donor in a cohort sampled during active COVID-19. Sequenced input: peripheral blood. The CDR3 nucleotides are TGTGCCAGCAGTCTATACGGTGAAAAACTGTTTTTT. Residues: CASSLYGEKLFF. The whole variable domain, remainder taken from reference TRBV28 and TRBJ1-4, is DVKVTQSSRYLVKRTGEKVFLECVQDMDHENMFWYRQDPGLGLRLIYFSYDVKMKEKGDIPEGYSVSREKKERFSLILESASTNQTSMYLCASSLYGEKLFFGSGTQLSVL.